This entry lists 27 T cell receptor beta chains sequenced from one sample in a study of cytomegalovirus exposure and HLA in healthy donors. It was with 60 Vbeta and 13 Jbeta primers that the PCR ran. Profiled with immunoSEQ multiplex PCR; TCRdb holds only in-frame clones, not every one. Here the sample spans around 130,000 clones, around 84% being singletons. Sample: PBMCs. All receptors come from a young woman in good health and CMV-seropositive.

V usage is TRBV23-1 and J usage is TRBJ1-2; no reliable D call. TRBV23-1 is an ORF for which the function is uncertain. Deletions cut 8 bases from V and 6 bases from J, with 16 bases between. The CDR3 totals 13 residues. The CDR3 sequence is CASPPYWENGYTF. CDR3 DNA sequence: TGCGCCAGCCCCCCTTATTGGGAGAATGGCTACACCTTC.

This rearrangement joins TRBV4-2 to TRBJ1-2; TRBD1 is a possible D gene (5 bases). This CDR3 region has 13 residues. Between the trimmed V and J ends, which lost 0 bases and 14 bases, there was a span of 16 bases. Germline CDR1 LGHNA, CDR2 YNFKEQ. The DNA for the CDR3 is TGTGCCAGCAGCCAAGATTACGGGGGAGAAGAGACCTTC. Its translation is CASSQDYGGEETF.

This clone has just one count. The same CDR3 is also encoded by other DNA sequences in this sample. This rearrangement joins TRBV18 to TRBJ2-5; the D gene is possibly TRBD1 (5 bases). CDR1 KGHSH and CDR2 LQKENI come from the germline V gene. Trimming shortened V by 1 base and J by 5 bases, and 5 bases separated the two germline ends. This CDR3 comprises 12 residues. The CDR3 DNA follows: TGTGCCAGCTCACCACAGGGGGAGACCCAGTACTTC. It yields the protein CASSPQGETQYF.

Comment on this clone: At one end, the junction sequence differs from germline, possibly due to a read error. The CDR3 nucleotides read TGTTCCAGCAGCTCTCCTAGAGGGCCGCTTTCCTACGAGCAGTACTTC. This sequence encodes CSSSSPRGPLSYEQYF. The chain combines TRBV7-9 with TRBJ2-7; D may be TRBD2 (5 bases). The CDR3 runs 16 residues. Germline CDR1 SEHNR, CDR2 FQNEAQ (reference sequence).

This chain joins TRBV27 and TRBJ2-1, with TRBD2 identical over 8 bases. The CDR3 is 12 residues long. Germline V CDR1 and CDR2: MNHEY, SMNVEV (reference sequence). The trim removed 7 bases at V and 13 bases at J, leaving 9 bases unmatched. Here the CDR3 reads CASTSGGAGQFF. The CDR3 region has the DNA TGTGCCAGCACTTCCGGGGGGGCGGGCCAGTTCTTC.

This chain joins TRBV29-1 and TRBJ1-1, with D perhaps TRBD1 (6 bases). The CDR3 is 13 residues long. Trimming stripped 3 bases from V and 4 bases from J, with 12 bases between. CDR1 and CDR2 from the germline V gene are SQVTM and ANQGSEA. The CDR3 reads CSVEAGDFTEAFF. The CDR3 nucleotides are TGCAGCGTTGAGGCAGGGGATTTCACTGAAGCTTTCTTT. Full variable domain (remainder filled in from reference TRBV29-1 and TRBJ1-1): SAVISQKPSRDICQRGTSLTIQCQVDSQVTMMFWYRQQPGQSLTLIATANQGSEATYESGFVIDKFPISRPNLTFSTLTVSNMSPEDSSIYLCSVEAGDFTEAFFGQGTRLTVV.

The chain couples TRBV5-8 to TRBJ1-5; maybe TRBD1 (6 bases). The V gene's germline CDR1 is SGHTS and CDR2 YDEGEE. V was pared by 4 bases and J by 1 base, with 12 bases between. The CDR3 totals 15 residues. The CDR3 region is CASSRGQTSNQPQHF. CDR3 DNA sequence: TGTGCCAGCAGCCGTGGACAGACAAGCAATCAGCCCCAGCATTTT.

Remarks on this clone: One end of the junction is discordant with germline, which a read error may explain. V is TRBV7-9 and J is TRBJ2-5; the D gene is possibly TRBD1 (6 bases). The CDR3 is made up of 14 amino acids. The germline gives CDR1 SEHNR, CDR2 FQNEAQ (reference sequence). CDR3 nucleotide sequence: TGTGCCAGCAGTCAAACAGGGTCAGGAGAGGCCCAGTACTTC. This sequence encodes CASSQTGSGEAQYF.

The rearrangement links TRBV29-1 to TRBJ1-2; D perhaps matches TRBD1 (5 bases). From germline, CDR1 is SQVTM and CDR2 ANQGSEA. The CDR3 is 12 amino acids. Trimming removed 4 bases at V and 4 bases at J, with 10 bases between. This chain's CDR3 is CSVATGVYGYTF. The CDR3 DNA reads TGCAGCGTTGCGACGGGGGTCTATGGCTACACCTTC.

Worth noting for this clone: The same CDR3 also results from other DNA sequences found in this sample. The chain couples TRBV30 to TRBJ1-5; D may be TRBD1 (6 bases). The CDR3 loop spans 13 amino acids. Per germline, CDR1 GTSNPN and CDR2 SVGIG (reference sequence). Deletions cut 1 base from V and 4 bases from J, with 8 bases between. The CDR3 DNA follows: TGTGCCTGGAGTGCGCAGGGGAATCAGCCCCAGCATTTT. It specifies CAWSAQGNQPQHF.

The chain joins TRBV4-1 to TRBJ2-7; perhaps TRBD1 as D (6 bases). Per the germline V gene, CDR1 is MGHRA and CDR2 is YSYEKL. V was shortened by 0 bases and J by 0 bases, with 12 bases between the two germline ends. The CDR3 covers 16 residues. CDR3 sequence reads: CASSQENRVISYEQYF. The CDR3 region has the DNA TGCGCCAGCAGCCAAGAGAACAGGGTGATCTCCTACGAGCAGTACTTC.

The chain employs TRBV29-1 and TRBJ2-5; TRBD1 matches at 7 bases. J was trimmed by 1 base and V by 3 bases; bases with no gene match: 14. From germline, CDR1 is SQVTM and CDR2 ANQGSEA. The CDR3 spans 17 residues. Written as DNA, the CDR3 is TGCAGCGTTGACGGAGTAACAATGGGACAGCCCCAAGAGACCCAGTACTTC. Translation: CSVDGVTMGQPQETQYF.

The rearrangement links TRBV19 to TRBJ2-4; TRBD2 matches 8 bases. There are 18 residues in the CDR3. Germline V gene sequence: CDR1 LNHDA, CDR2 SQIVND (reference sequence). V gave up 5 bases and J gave up 0 bases; unmatched junction bases: 12. CDR3: CASSPQGPREAAKNIQYF. The CDR3 nucleotides read TGTGCCAGTAGTCCCCAGGGGCCGCGGGAGGCAGCCAAAAACATTCAGTACTTC.

A note on this clone: The same CDR3 also results from other DNA sequences found in this sample. J is TRBJ2-1 and V is TRBV27; TRBD1 is a possible D gene (5 bases). The V gene's germline CDR1 is MNHEY and CDR2 SMNVEV (reference sequence). The CDR3 contains 13 residues. Trimming cost V 6 bases and J 9 bases, with 15 bases left between them. The CDR3 spells CASRPTGPGEQFF. CDR3 bases: TGTGCCAGCAGACCAACAGGTCCGGGTGAGCAGTTCTTC.

The CDR3, as DNA: TGTGCCAGCAGTTTACGGCAGGGGCCGGGGGGCGAGCAGTACTTC. Protein sequence: CASSLRQGPGGEQYF. This chain joins TRBV27 and TRBJ2-7, with D possibly TRBD2 on 7 matching bases. The germline gives CDR1 MNHEY, CDR2 SMNVEV (reference sequence). The CDR3 runs 15 residues. The V gene lost 2 bases and the J gene lost 6 bases, with 17 bases spanning the gap.

The chain joins TRBV7-8 to TRBJ1-1; weak D call: TRBD1 (6 bases). Germline CDR1 SGHVS, CDR2 FQNEAQ. The CDR3 length is 14 residues. Trimming stripped 2 bases from V and 5 bases from J, with 12 bases between. CDR3 coding DNA: TGTGCCAGCAGCTTACCTACAGGGTTAACTGAAGCTTTCTTT. The encoded protein is CASSLPTGLTEAFF. Supplemented by reference TRBV7-8 and TRBJ1-1, the full variable domain reads GAGVSQSPRYKVAKRGQDVALRCDPISGHVSLFWYQQALGQGPEFLTYFQNEAQLDKSGLPSDRFFAERPEGSVSTLKIQRTQQEDSAVYLCASSLPTGLTEAFFGQGTRLTVV.

The chain links TRBV11-2 to TRBJ2-6; tentatively, D is TRBD2 (5 bases). This CDR3 is built from 15 residues. V gave up 5 bases and J gave up 4 bases, with 12 bases separating them. CDR1 is SGHAT and CDR2 is FQNNGV in the germline V gene. The chain's CDR3 is CASSLGDWGANVLTF. The CDR3 DNA reads TGTGCCAGCAGCCTCGGGGATTGGGGGGCCAACGTCCTGACTTTC.

This rearrangement joins TRBV10-2 to TRBJ2-5, with TRBD2 identical over 10 bases. From germline, CDR1 is WSHSY and CDR2 SAAADI. J lost 14 bases, V lost 2 bases, and 14 bases had no gene match. The CDR3 is 15 residues long. The CDR3 bases are TGCGCCAGCAGTGAGGTGGTAGCGGGGGGCCTTGGGCTATACTTC. Protein product: CASSEVVAGGLGLYF.

This clone was observed a single time. The chain is built from TRBV7-2 and TRBJ1-5; 7 bases map to TRBD1. The CDR3 extends over 13 amino acids. V shed 10 bases, J shed 2 bases, and the junction held 5 bases outside the gene matches. The germline CDR1 and CDR2 sequences are SGHTA and FQGNSA. The CDR3 loop is CAIYRGGNQPQHF. Here the CDR3 DNA reads TGTGCCATATACAGGGGTGGCAATCAGCCCCAGCATTTT.

The chain links TRBV9 to TRBJ2-7, with D tentatively TRBD2 (7 bases). Germline V gene sequence: CDR1 SGDLS, CDR2 YYNGEE. This CDR3 comprises 12 residues. V was pared by 3 bases and J by 7 bases, with 11 bases between. The CDR3 nucleotides read TGTGCCAGCAGCGAGGGGGGGCTTGAGCAGTACTTC. Translating gives CASSEGGLEQYF.

Here the CDR3 reads CSVLGGYGDTQYF. CDR3 DNA sequence: TGCAGCGTTCTGGGGGGTTATGGGGATACGCAGTATTTT. The chain recombines TRBV29-1 with TRBJ2-3; a possible D gene is TRBD2 (6 bases). The V gene lost 5 bases and the J gene lost 6 bases, with 15 bases spanning the gap. Germline V CDR1 and CDR2: SQVTM, ANQGSEA. This CDR3 comprises 13 residues.

The J gene is TRBJ1-5, the V gene TRBV7-2; D might be TRBD1 (5 bases). Germline assignment: CDR1 SGHTA and CDR2 FQGNSA. V dropped 2 bases and J dropped 1 base, with 9 bases sitting between them. The CDR3 totals 15 residues. CDR3 DNA sequence: TGTGCCAGCAGCTTAATCTCAGGGAGCAATCAGCCCCAGCATTTT. This translates into CASSLISGSNQPQHF. Using reference TRBV7-2 and TRBJ1-5 for the parts outside the CDR3, the full variable domain is GAGVSQSPSNKVTEKGKDVELRCDPISGHTALYWYRQSLGQGLEFLIYFQGNSAPDKSGLPSDRFSAERTGGSVSTLTIQRTQQEDSAVYLCASSLISGSNQPQHFGDGTRLSIL.

As concerns this clone: A junction boundary mismatches the germline segment, possibly from a read error. V usage is TRBV7-8 and J usage is TRBJ2-1, with a weak D call TRBD1 (5 bases). The CDR3 is 13 residues long. In germline, CDR1 is SGHVS, CDR2 FQNEAQ. CDR3 protein: CASSIAQGKEQFF. Written as DNA, the CDR3 is TGTGCCAGCAGCATAGCCCAGGGCAAGGAGCAGTTCTTC.

The V gene is TRBV9, the J gene TRBJ2-5, with 15 bases that match TRBD2. Germline V gives CDR1 SGDLS, CDR2 YYNGEE. Trimming cost V 4 bases and J 4 bases; bases outside gene matches: 11. This CDR3 has 18 amino acids. CDR3 sequence: CASSFSGLAGGSGETQYF. The DNA of the CDR3 is TGTGCCAGCAGCTTCTCGGGACTAGCGGGGGGTAGTGGAGAGACCCAGTACTTC.

The chain carries TRBV10-3 and TRBJ1-2; tentative D call: TRBD1 (6 bases). V lost 3 bases to trimming and J lost 10 bases, with 18 bases between them. From germline, CDR1 is ENHRY and CDR2 SYGVKD. CDR3 length equals 14 residues. The CDR3 spells CAISDLGGEGVYTF. The CDR3 DNA reads TGTGCCATCAGTGATCTAGGGGGGGAGGGTGTCTACACCTTC.

The chain links TRBV25-1 to TRBJ2-2, with D possibly TRBD2 on 7 matching bases. V was clipped by 2 bases and J by 10 bases, with 17 bases between them. This CDR3 is 15 amino acids long. Per the germline V gene, CDR1 is MGHDK and CDR2 is SYGVNS. The CDR3 here is CASSEQRGGTAELFF. The CDR3 DNA reads as TGTGCCAGCAGTGAACAGAGGGGGGGGACTGCGGAGCTGTTTTTT.

The gene calls are TRBV5-1 and TRBJ2-3; D is ambiguous. This CDR3 is 15 amino acids long. The V and J ends lost 2 bases and 2 bases respectively, with 12 bases between them. CDR1 and CDR2 from the germline V gene are SGHRS and YFSETQ. The CDR3 DNA follows: TGCGCCAGCAGCTTTGGCACAGTCGCCACAGATACGCAGTATTTT. Residues: CASSFGTVATDTQYF.